This T cell receptor beta chain was obtained from a study of blood T cells in healthy people across ages. This clonotype was recorded many times. Combining a sample-barcoded 5' primer with a J-beta primer mix, a second PCR ran for roughly 7 to 12 cycles. Every molecule of cDNA carried a tag from a template-switch adaptor with 12 random nucleotides. Each CDR3 protein is one row after TCRdb ran MiXCR on the 5' RACE reads. The sample has about 670,000 distinct CDR3 sequences; around 52% are singletons. Germline V gene data show CDR1 as MNHEY and CDR2 as SVGAGI. The CDR3 consists of 13 residues. Deletions cut 4 bases from V and 1 base from J, with 7 bases between.

This TCR was recovered from a woman of 80 years or more in good health. The J gene is TRBJ2-5, the V gene TRBV6-5; D not resolved. Sequencing input: blood. CDR3 loop: CASSSRLQETQYF. The DNA of the CDR3 is TGTGCCAGCAGTTCCCGTCTCCAAGAGACCCAGTACTTC.